Below, one T cell receptor beta chain is given with its context. This clone's antigen is unknown. There are no base qualities to consult, and no much larger clone falls within one base. The entry originates in a study of T cell responses to AZD1222 COVID-19 vaccine (dated by TCRdb to the early 2020s). Context from the whole study: AZD1222 recipients given second doses at about 4 weeks or at about 12 weeks were pooled, since spike-specific TCR depth and breadth were not found to differ between the two schedules. TCR sequencing was performed for over 230 trial participants, of whom around 200 were given two doses of AZD1222 and some 26 were given two doses of MenACWY control vaccine. Trial participants were enrolled into age subgroups of 18-55, 56-69 and 70-plus years, which contained about 150, 27 and 61 TCR-sequenced participants, respectively.

Here is what the overall study found, with its caveats: After two AZD1222 doses, spike-specific TCR breadth and depth were significantly higher than at day 0 and than in MenACWY recipients. Participants were mostly white British and included more females than males, and it was suggested by the authors that clonal diversity may have been underestimated. Epitopes outside the regions mutated in the B.1.351 and B.1.1.7 variants were reportedly recognized by nearly half of the unique spike-specific TCRs. Because no day 14 peak-response samples were available, repertoires were characterized only after the peak T cell response. Vaccine-associated CD4 TCRs spanned the whole spike protein, with dominant responses in regions 160-218 and 743-854. Conclusions about previously exposed vaccinees are limited, since just a handful of AZD1222 recipients were seropositive for SARS-CoV-2 at baseline. In the small 56-69-year group, the increase in depth fell short of significance, most likely because of low power.

Sample time point, as interpreted from the label and publication: baseline before first vaccination. Samples from vaccinated people were obtained from the UK trials COV001 and COV002, which included a single-blind randomized controlled phase 2/3 trial of AZD1222 (ChAdOx1 nCoV-19) in healthy adults. For TCRbeta chain sequencing, PBMC samples were collected from trial participants at day 0 and at day 28 after the second dose. The CDR3 regions of human TCRbeta chains were subjected to immunosequencing. Per the authors' processing: TCRs in the repertoires were matched against a reference library of SARS-CoV-2-specific TCRs that had been generated with the MIRA antigen-specificity platform. Breadth was defined as the fraction of unique TCRs that were SARS-CoV-2-associated. Depth was defined as the fraction of total T cells that were SARS-CoV-2-associated. Using the MIRA data, each spike-specific TCR was mapped to the spike region that the TCR reacts to and placed in a CD4 or CD8 class. Log10-transformed breadth and depth values were compared by one-way ANOVA with Sidak's multiple comparisons tests. As stored in TCRdb, this immuneACCESS dataset retains in-frame rearrangements with V and J assigned. A fraction of the clones does not appear; measured against another copy, unresolved V genes explain less than half of the discrepancy, and the remainder lacks a known reason. V, J and clone size were drawn from that table, and D and trimming were deduced from the DNA. Within this sample are 90,000 to 150,000 clones, with 88% of them counted one time only. Of the sample, around 3.5% falls within the top ten clones.

V and J lose 0 bases and 4 bases, and a span of 9 bases separates them. Its CDR3 holds 14 amino acids, cysteine through phenylalanine. Of the read, only the CDR3 DNA is kept; its 42 bases are in frame from base 1. CDR1 MNHEY and CDR2 SVGEGT were looked up in the germline V gene. This sequence was found in an adult in good health. Sample: peripheral blood, taken on day 0 of AZD1222 vaccination. This chain joins TRBV6-2 or TRBV6-3 to TRBJ1-1, with no confidently assigned D gene. The sequence in DNA is TGTGCCAGCAGTTACTCGCGGGGTGGCACTGAAGCTTTCTTT. Translated, it reads CASSYSRGGTEAFF.